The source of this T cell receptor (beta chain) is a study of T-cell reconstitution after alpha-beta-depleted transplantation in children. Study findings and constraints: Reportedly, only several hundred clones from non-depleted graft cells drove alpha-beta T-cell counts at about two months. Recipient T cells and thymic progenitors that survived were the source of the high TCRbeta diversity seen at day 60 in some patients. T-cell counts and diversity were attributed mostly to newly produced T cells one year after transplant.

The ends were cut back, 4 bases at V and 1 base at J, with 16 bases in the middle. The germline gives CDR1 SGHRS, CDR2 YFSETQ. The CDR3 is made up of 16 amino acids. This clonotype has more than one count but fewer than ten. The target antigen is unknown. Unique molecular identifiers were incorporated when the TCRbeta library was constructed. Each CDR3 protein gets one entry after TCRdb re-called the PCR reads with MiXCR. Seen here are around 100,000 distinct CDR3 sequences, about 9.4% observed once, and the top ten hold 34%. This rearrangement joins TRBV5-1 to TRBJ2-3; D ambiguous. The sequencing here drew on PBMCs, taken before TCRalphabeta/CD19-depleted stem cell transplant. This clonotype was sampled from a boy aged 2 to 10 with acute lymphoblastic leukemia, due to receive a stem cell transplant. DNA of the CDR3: TGCGCCAGCAGCCCCACGGGCGGTTTAGGCACAGATACGCAGTATTTT. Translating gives CASSPTGGLGTDTQYF. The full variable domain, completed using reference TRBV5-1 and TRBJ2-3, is KAGVTQTPRYLIKTRGQQVTLSCSPISGHRSVSWYQQTPGQGLQFLFEYFSETQRNKGNFPGRFSGRQFSNSRSEMNVSTLELGDSALYLCASSPTGGLGTDTQYFGPGTRLTVL.